This T cell receptor (beta chain) was identified during a study of blood T cell repertoires in COVID-19. Overall study: PBMCs, B-cell-depleted T cells, or T cells provided the cDNA or gDNA that made up the material.

As handled by the study authors: Amplification from reference gene primers served as the basis for estimated nucleated cell counts. Method: immunoSEQ multiplex PCR; TCRdb's copy keeps in-frame clones and lacks some. D and trimming were read from the DNA, whereas the V and J calls and clone size are those reported in that table. The repertoire includes some 150,000 clones, about 92% of them detected once, and under 2% sits in the top ten. Deletions cut 6 bases from V and 7 bases from J, with 12 bases between. The CDR3 consists of 13 residues. This sequence joins TRBV12-3 or TRBV12-4 and TRBJ1-4; D remains ambiguous. This TCR was recovered from a human donor in a cohort sampled during active COVID-19. Sample: peripheral blood. The CDR3 sequence: CASSLRLGEKLFF. Written as DNA, the CDR3 is TGTGCCAGCAGCCTTCGTCTAGGTGAAAAACTGTTTTTT.